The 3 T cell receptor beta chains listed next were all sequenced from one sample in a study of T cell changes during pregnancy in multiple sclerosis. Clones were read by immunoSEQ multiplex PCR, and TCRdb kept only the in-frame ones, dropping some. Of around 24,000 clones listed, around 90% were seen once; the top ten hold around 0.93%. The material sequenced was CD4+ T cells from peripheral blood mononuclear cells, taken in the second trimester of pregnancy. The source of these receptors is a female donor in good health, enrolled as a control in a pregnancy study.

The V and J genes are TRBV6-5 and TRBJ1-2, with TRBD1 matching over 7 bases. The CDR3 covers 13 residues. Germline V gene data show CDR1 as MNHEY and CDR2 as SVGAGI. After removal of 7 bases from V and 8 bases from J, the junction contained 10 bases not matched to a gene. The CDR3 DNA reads TGTGCCAGCACCGTCCGGCAGGGGGACGGCTACACCTTC. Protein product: CASTVRQGDGYTF.

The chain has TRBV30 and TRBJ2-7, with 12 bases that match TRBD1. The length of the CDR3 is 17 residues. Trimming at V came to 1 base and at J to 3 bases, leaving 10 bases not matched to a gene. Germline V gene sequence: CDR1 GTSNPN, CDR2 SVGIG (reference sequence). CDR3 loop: CAWSGGQGASGRYEQYF. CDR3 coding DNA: TGTGCCTGGAGTGGGGGACAGGGGGCTAGCGGACGCTACGAGCAGTACTTC.

The CDR3 coding sequence is TGTGCCAGCAGACCGAGAGACAGGGCCGGGGAGCTGTTTTTT. Amino acids: CASRPRDRAGELFF. The chain couples TRBV5-4 to TRBJ2-2; 7 nucleotides align to TRBD1. Trimming cost V 5 bases and J 6 bases; bases outside gene matches: 7. CDR1 SGHNT and CDR2 YYREEE come from the germline V gene (reference sequence). The length of the CDR3 is 14 residues.